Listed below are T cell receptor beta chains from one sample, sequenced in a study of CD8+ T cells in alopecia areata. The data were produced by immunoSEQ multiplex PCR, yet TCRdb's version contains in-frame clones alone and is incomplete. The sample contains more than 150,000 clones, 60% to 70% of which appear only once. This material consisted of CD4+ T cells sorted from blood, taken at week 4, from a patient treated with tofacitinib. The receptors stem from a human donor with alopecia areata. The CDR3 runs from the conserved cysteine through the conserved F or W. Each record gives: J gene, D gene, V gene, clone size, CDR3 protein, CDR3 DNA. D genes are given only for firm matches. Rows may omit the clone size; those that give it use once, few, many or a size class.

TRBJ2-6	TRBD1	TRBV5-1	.	CASSSYPGQGFSGANVLTF	TGCGCCAGCAGCTCATACCCGGGACAGGGATTCTCTGGGGCCAACGTCCTGACTTTC
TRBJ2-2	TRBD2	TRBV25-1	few	CASSVRAGGQTGELFF	TGTGCCAGCAGTGTGCGAGCGGGGGGCCAAACCGGGGAGCTGTTTTTT
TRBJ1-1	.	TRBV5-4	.	CASSIKQDPEAFF	TGTGCCAGCAGCATCAAACAGGACCCTGAAGCTTTCTTT
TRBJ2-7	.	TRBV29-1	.	CSVQPSAYEQYF	TGCAGCGTACAGCCATCTGCCTACGAGCAGTACTTC
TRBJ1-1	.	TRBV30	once	CAWSVGAWDTEAFF	TGTGCCTGGAGTGTCGGGGCGTGGGACACTGAAGCTTTCTTT
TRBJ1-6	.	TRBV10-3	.	CAISESRGAGGNSPLHF	TGTGCCATCAGTGAGTCAAGAGGGGCTGGGGGAAATTCACCCCTCCACTTT
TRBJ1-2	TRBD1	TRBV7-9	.	CASSHTGAPYGYTF	TGTGCCAGCAGCCACACAGGGGCCCCCTATGGCTACACCTTC
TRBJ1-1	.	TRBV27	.	CASSKQENLMNTEAFF	TGTGCCAGCAGCAAACAGGAAAACCTTATGAACACTGAAGCTTTCTTT
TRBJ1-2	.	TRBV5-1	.	CASSLQANNYGYTF	TGCGCCAGCAGCTTGCAGGCAAATAACTATGGCTACACCTTC
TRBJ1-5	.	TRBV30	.	CAWSVIGTSNQPQHF	TGTGCCTGGAGTGTTATCGGGACTAGCAATCAGCCCCAGCATTTT
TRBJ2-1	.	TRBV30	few	CAWSTARTYNEQFF	TGTGCCTGGAGTACAGCCCGGACCTACAATGAGCAGTTCTTC
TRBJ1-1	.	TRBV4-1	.	CASRQSMNTEAFF	TGCGCCAGCAGACAGTCCATGAACACTGAAGCTTTCTTT
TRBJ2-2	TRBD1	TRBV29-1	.	CSVESGTGFTGELFF	TGCAGCGTTGAGTCCGGGACAGGGTTCACCGGGGAGCTGTTTTTT
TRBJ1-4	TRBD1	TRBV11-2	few	CASSDRDLNEKLFF	TGTGCCAGCAGCGACAGGGACCTTAATGAAAAACTGTTTTTT
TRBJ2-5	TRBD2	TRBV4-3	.	CASSQDVLAGRRPQYF	TGCGCCAGCAGCCAAGATGTACTAGCGGGCCGCAGGCCCCAGTACTTC
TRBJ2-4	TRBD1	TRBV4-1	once	CASSQILGTVLAKNIQYF	TGCGCCAGCAGCCAAATTCTCGGGACAGTTCTAGCCAAAAACATTCAGTACTTC
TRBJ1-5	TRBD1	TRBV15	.	CATGGQLYQPQHF	TGTGCCACCGGGGGACAGCTTTATCAGCCCCAGCATTTT
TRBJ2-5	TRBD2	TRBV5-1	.	CASSLTSVETQYF	TGCGCCAGCAGCTTAACTAGCGTTGAGACCCAGTACTTC
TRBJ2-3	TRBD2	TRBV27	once	CASSLGTSGGENTQYF	TGTGCCAGCAGTCTAGGGACTAGCGGGGGGGAAAATACGCAGTATTTT
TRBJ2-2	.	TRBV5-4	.	CASSLVGSGELFF	TGTGCCAGCAGCTTGGTGGGTTCCGGGGAGCTGTTTTTT
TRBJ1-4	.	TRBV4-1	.	CASSQVGLSNEKLFF	TGCGCCAGCAGCCAAGTGGGACTTAGTAATGAAAAACTGTTTTTT
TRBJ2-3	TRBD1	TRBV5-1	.	CASSSGTGGTDTQYF	TGCGCCAGCAGCTCAGGGACAGGGGGCACAGATACGCAGTATTTT
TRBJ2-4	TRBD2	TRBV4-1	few	CASSQETGGPGDIQYF	TGCGCCAGCAGCCAAGAGACGGGGGGGCCGGGGGACATTCAGTACTTC
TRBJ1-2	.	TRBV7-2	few	CASSYDQGYTF	TGTGCCAGCAGCTATGACCAGGGCTACACCTTC
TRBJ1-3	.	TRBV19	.	CASSPNSGNTIYF	TGTGCCAGTAGTCCGAACTCTGGAAACACCATATATTTT
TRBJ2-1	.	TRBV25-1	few	CASSGLIHEQFF	TGTGCCAGCAGTGGCTTGATCCATGAGCAGTTCTTC
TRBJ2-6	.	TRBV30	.	CAWGNGGPGNVLTF	TGTGCCTGGGGGAATGGGGGGCCTGGCAACGTCCTGACTTTC
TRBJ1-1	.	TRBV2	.	CASSGEDMDTEAFF	TGTGCCAGCAGTGGTGAAGACATGGACACTGAAGCTTTCTTT
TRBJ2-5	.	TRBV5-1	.	CASSLATGSTYF	TGCGCCAGCAGCTTGGCCACGGGGTCCACGTACTTC
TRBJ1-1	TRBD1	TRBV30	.	CAWQGVGWNTEAFF	TGTGCCTGGCAGGGGGTGGGCTGGAACACTGAAGCTTTCTTT
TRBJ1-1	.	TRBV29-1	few	CSVDYTRAEAFF	TGCAGCGTTGATTACACCAGGGCTGAAGCTTTCTTT
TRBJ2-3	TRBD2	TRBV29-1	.	CSVRPSGSTDTQYF	TGCAGCGTTAGACCTAGCGGCAGCACAGATACGCAGTATTTT
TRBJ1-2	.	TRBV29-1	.	CSVHRDYGYTF	TGCAGCGTTCACAGGGACTATGGCTACACCTTC
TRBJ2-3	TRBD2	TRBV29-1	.	CSVERLAGDTQYF	TGCAGCGTTGAACGGCTAGCGGGCGATACGCAGTATTTT
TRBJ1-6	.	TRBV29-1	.	CSVWDRNSPLHF	TGCAGCGTGTGGGACCGTAATTCACCCCTCCACTTT
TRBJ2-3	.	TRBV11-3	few	CASSLSPDTQYF	TGTGCCAGCAGCTTGAGCCCAGATACGCAGTATTTT
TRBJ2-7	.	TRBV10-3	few	CAISEPGTESSYEQYF	TGTGCCATCAGTGAGCCGGGAACAGAAAGCTCCTACGAGCAGTACTTC
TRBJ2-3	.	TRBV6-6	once	CASKDSGTDTQYF	TGTGCCAGCAAAGATAGCGGCACAGATACGCAGTATTTT
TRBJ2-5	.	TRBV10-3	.	CAISDMSVLRETQYF	TGTGCCATCAGTGATATGTCGGTGCTCCGGGAGACCCAGTACTTC
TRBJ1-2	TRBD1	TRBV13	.	CASSAGQRTNYGYTF	TGTGCCAGCAGCGCGGGACAGCGAACTAACTATGGCTACACCTTC
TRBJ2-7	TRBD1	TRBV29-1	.	CSVSGMRGPYEQYF	TGCAGCGTTTCCGGTATGAGGGGGCCCTACGAGCAGTACTTC
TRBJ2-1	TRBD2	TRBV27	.	CASSSRRGAQGNEQFF	TGTGCCAGCAGCTCGAGGCGGGGGGCTCAGGGCAATGAGCAGTTCTTC
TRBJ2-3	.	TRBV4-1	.	CASSRVGPNTDTQYF	TGCGCCAGCAGCCGGGTAGGCCCCAACACAGATACGCAGTATTTT
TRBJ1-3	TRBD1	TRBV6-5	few	CASRDRATGNTIYF	TGTGCCAGCAGGGACAGGGCGACTGGAAACACCATATATTTT
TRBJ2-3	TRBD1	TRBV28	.	CASSLPGGGTDTQYF	TGTGCCAGCAGTTTACCAGGGGGCGGAACAGATACGCAGTATTTT
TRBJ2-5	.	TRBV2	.	CASSGRLQETQYF	TGTGCCAGCAGTGGTCGGCTCCAAGAGACCCAGTACTTC
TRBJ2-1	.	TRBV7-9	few	CASSSSPYNEQFF	TGTGCCAGCAGTTCGTCCCCGTACAATGAGCAGTTCTTC
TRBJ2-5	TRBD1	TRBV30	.	CAWSSTGTDEYF	TGTGCCTGGAGTTCGACCGGGACAGACGAATACTTC
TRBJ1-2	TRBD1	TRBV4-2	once	CASKPGTEYGYTF	TGTGCCAGCAAACCCGGGACAGAGTATGGCTACACCTTC
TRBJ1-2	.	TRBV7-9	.	CASSLGGDGYTF	TGTGCCAGCAGCTTAGGAGGGGACGGCTACACCTTC